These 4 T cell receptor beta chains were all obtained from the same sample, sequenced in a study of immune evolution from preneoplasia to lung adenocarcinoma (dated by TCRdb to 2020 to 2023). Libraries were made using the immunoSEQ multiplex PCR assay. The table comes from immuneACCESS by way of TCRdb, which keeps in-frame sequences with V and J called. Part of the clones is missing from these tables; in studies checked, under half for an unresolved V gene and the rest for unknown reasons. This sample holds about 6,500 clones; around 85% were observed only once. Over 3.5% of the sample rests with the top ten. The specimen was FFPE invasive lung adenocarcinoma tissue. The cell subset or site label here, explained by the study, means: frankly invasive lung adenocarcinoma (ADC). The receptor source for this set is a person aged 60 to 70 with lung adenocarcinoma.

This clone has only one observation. This chain's CDR3 is CSVGTSGSGGDTQYF. Here the CDR3 DNA reads TGCAGCGTTGGGACTAGCGGGAGTGGGGGAGATACGCAGTATTTT. This chain connects TRBV29-1 to TRBJ2-3, with 13 bases that match TRBD2. The J segment lost 5 bases and the V segment lost 4 bases, leaving 6 bases of the junction unmatched. The CDR3 has 15 residues. Germline V gene sequence: CDR1 SQVTM, CDR2 ANQGSEA.

Here the CDR3 reads CASQTEYRSSYEQYF. In nucleotides, the CDR3 is TGTGCCAGCCAGACCGAGTACCGGAGCTCCTACGAGCAGTACTTC. The chain combines TRBV6-5 with TRBJ2-7; the D is unclear. Trimming took off 8 bases at V and 0 bases at J, with 17 bases between the two ends. Germline CDR1 is MNHEY and CDR2 is SVGAGI. The CDR3 totals 15 residues.

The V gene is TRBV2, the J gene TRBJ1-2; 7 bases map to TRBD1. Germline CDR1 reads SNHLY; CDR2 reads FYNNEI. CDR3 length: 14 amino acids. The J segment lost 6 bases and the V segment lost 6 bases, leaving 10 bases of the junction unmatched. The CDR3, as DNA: TGTGCCAGCAGCCCCCACCGGGACAGTAATGGCTACACCTTC. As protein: CASSPHRDSNGYTF.

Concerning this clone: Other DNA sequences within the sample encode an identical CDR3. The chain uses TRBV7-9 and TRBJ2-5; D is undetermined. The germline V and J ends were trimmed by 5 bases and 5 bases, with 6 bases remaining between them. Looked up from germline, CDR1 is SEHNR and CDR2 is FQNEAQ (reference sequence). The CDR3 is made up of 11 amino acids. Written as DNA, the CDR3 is TGTGCCAGCAGCGCCAGGGAGACCCAGTACTTC. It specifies CASSARETQYF.